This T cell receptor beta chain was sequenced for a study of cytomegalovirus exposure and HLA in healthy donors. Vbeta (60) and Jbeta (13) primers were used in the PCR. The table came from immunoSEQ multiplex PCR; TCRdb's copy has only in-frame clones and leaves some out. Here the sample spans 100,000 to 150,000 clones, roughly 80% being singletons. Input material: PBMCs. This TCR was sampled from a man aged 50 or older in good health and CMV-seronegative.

In nucleotides, the CDR3 is TGTGCCAGTAGTATGGGTCGACCCGGAGGGGACGAGACCCAGTACTTC. Amino acid sequence: CASSMGRPGGDETQYF. V gene TRBV19 combines with J gene TRBJ2-5, with a possible D match to TRBD2 (6 bases). In germline, CDR1 is LNHDA, CDR2 SQIVND (reference sequence). The V and J ends lost 3 bases and 5 bases respectively, with 19 bases between them. The CDR3 totals 16 residues. The full variable domain, with the rest looked up from reference TRBV19 and TRBJ2-5, is DGGITQSPKYLFRKEGQNVTLSCEQNLNHDAMYWYRQDPGQGLRLIYYSQIVNDFQKGDIAEGYSVSREKKESFPLTVTSAQKNPTAFYLCASSMGRPGGDETQYFGPGTRLLVL.